Listed here are 10 T cell receptor beta chains from one sample, sequenced in a study of CD8 T cells in ankylosing spondylitis. In TCRdb, the 5' RACE reads were re-called with MiXCR into one record per CDR3 protein. The table lists around 100,000 distinct CDR3 sequences, about 24% of them singletons. The specimen sequenced was synovial fluid, either unsorted or a sorted T cell fraction (not recorded which). These receptors all stem from a male donor with ankylosing spondylitis.

The V gene is TRBV11-2, the J gene TRBJ2-5; 11 nucleotides align to TRBD1. Germline V gives CDR1 SGHAT, CDR2 FQNNGV. This CDR3 is built from 15 residues. V lost 3 bases and J lost 5; bases outside the gene matches: 5. The CDR3 bases are TGTGCCAGCAGCTTTGGAGGGACAGGGGGTGAGACCCAGTACTTC. As protein: CASSFGGTGGETQYF.

The chain links TRBV5-1 to TRBJ2-3; D perhaps matches TRBD1 (6 bases). CDR1 and CDR2 (germline): SGHRS, YFSETQ. CDR3 size: 14 residues. V was pared by 1 base and J by 3 bases, with 9 bases between. For the CDR3, the DNA is TGCGCCAGCAGCTTGAACAGGGAAACAGATACGCAGTATTTT. This codes for CASSLNRETDTQYF.

In this sample, this clonotype turned up many times. In nucleotides, the CDR3 is TGTGCCAGCAGACCTGGACTAGCGGGCAACAATGAGCAGTTCTTC. Residues: CASRPGLAGNNEQFF. The chain is built from TRBV7-2 and TRBJ2-1; 11 positions match TRBD2. The V gene end was trimmed by 6 bases and the J gene end by 5 bases; junction bases not matched to a gene: 6. There are 15 residues in the CDR3. The germline V gene has CDR1 SGHTA and CDR2 FQGNSA.

In its sample, this clonotype was seen a few times. The chain couples TRBV7-8 to TRBJ1-2; the D is unclear. This CDR3 spans 13 amino acids. Trimming shortened V by 6 bases and J by 3 bases, and 11 bases separated the two germline ends. Germline values: CDR1 SGHVS, CDR2 FQNEAQ. The CDR3, as DNA: TGTGCCAGCAGTGATTCTGTGGACTATGGCTACACCTTC. It specifies CASSDSVDYGYTF.

This sequence joins TRBV7-9 and TRBJ1-5; no definite D call. The length of the CDR3 is 14 residues. Trimming pared 4 bases from V and 3 bases from J, leaving 10 bases between. Germline values: CDR1 SEHNR, CDR2 FQNEAQ (reference sequence). CDR3 residues: CASSSYGFNQPQHF. The CDR3, as DNA: TGTGCCAGCAGCTCGTATGGCTTCAATCAGCCCCAGCATTTT.

The chain recombines TRBV20-1 with TRBJ1-2; 7 nucleotides align to TRBD1. The germline gives CDR1 DFQATT, CDR2 SNEGSKA (reference sequence). J gave up 0 bases and V 6 bases, and 7 bases lay outside the gene matches. This CDR3 has 14 amino acids. The CDR3 DNA is TGCAGTGCCACAGGGGACCCAGCTAACTATGGCTACACCTTC. Translated, it gives CSATGDPANYGYTF.

This clonotype was recorded a few times. The chain links TRBV20-1 to TRBJ2-7; the match to TRBD2 covers 10 bases. The junction had 4 bases not matched to a gene; V was cut back by 0 bases and J by 2 bases. Per germline, CDR1 DFQATT and CDR2 SNEGSKA (reference sequence). This CDR3 has 15 amino acids. CDR3 nucleotides: TGCAGTGCTAGAGATTTCCTAGCGGGGGCCTACGAGCAGTACTTC. Its protein product is CSARDFLAGAYEQYF.

The J gene is TRBJ2-2, the V gene TRBV6-1, with D tentatively TRBD1 (6 bases). Trimming shortened V by 7 bases and J by 1 base, and 10 bases separated the two germline ends. The CDR3 has 14 amino acids. From germline, CDR1 is MNHNS and CDR2 SASEGT. CDR3 sequence reads: CASKWGLNTGELFF. Written as DNA, the CDR3 is TGTGCCAGCAAGTGGGGGCTGAACACCGGGGAGCTGTTTTTT.

This chain links TRBV18 with TRBJ1-6, with 7 bases aligning to TRBD1. Trimming took 2 bases from V and 8 from J; bases not matched to a gene: 9. CDR1 is KGHSH and CDR2 is LQKENI in the germline V gene. The CDR3 runs to 16 residues. The CDR3 bases are TGTGCCAGCTCACCAAGTCGAGCACAGGGGTATTCACCCCTCCACTTT. Its protein is CASSPSRAQGYSPLHF.

V is TRBV5-1 and J is TRBJ2-3; 9 bases agree with TRBD1. Looked up from germline, CDR1 is SGHRS and CDR2 is YFSETQ. V lost 3 bases and J lost 0; bases outside the gene matches: 2. The CDR3 length is 15 residues. The CDR3 reads CASSYRGLSTDTQYF. The CDR3 DNA sequence: TGCGCCAGCAGCTACAGGGGGCTTAGCACAGATACGCAGTATTTT. The whole variable domain, remainder taken from reference TRBV5-1 and TRBJ2-3, is KAGVTQTPRYLIKTRGQQVTLSCSPISGHRSVSWYQQTPGQGLQFLFEYFSETQRNKGNFPGRFSGRQFSNSRSEMNVSTLELGDSALYLCASSYRGLSTDTQYFGPGTRLTVL.